Shown below are 28 T cell receptor beta chains from a single sample sequenced in a study of spatial heterogeneity in lung cancer. The study, taken as a whole, reports: The number of expanded tumor alpha and beta chains correlated with mutation number.

The antigens of these receptors remain unknown. The time point was: sample taken at primary tumor resection. TCRdb re-called the 5' RACE reads with MiXCR, one entry per CDR3 protein. The sample has approximately 21,000 distinct CDR3 sequences, more than 4.5% seen once. The sample in question was lung tumor tissue, obtained at surgery. Receptors originate from a male donor with early-stage non-small cell lung cancer.

This clonotype was recorded at least ten times. V is TRBV13 and J is TRBJ2-3; 9 bases line up with TRBD1. The CDR3 is 13 amino acids. V was clipped by 5 bases and J by 5 bases; unmatched bases: 2. The germline V gene encodes CDR1 PRHDT and CDR2 FYEKMQ (reference sequence). The CDR3 DNA sequence: TGTGCCAGCAGCCGGGGACAGGGAGATACGCAGTATTTT. Its protein product is CASSRGQGDTQYF.

This clonotype occurred many times. The chain employs TRBV10-3 and TRBJ2-7; tentatively, D is TRBD1 (5 bases). Per germline, CDR1 ENHRY and CDR2 SYGVKD. The germline V and J ends were trimmed by 10 bases and 5 bases, with 21 bases remaining between them. CDR3 size: 14 residues. The DNA of the CDR3 is TGTGCCACCAGGGCTTCACAGACCCATAACGAGCAGTACTTC. Translated: CATRASQTHNEQYF.

V and J are TRBV29-1 and TRBJ1-2; 8 nucleotides align to TRBD1. V lost 3 bases to trimming and J lost 6 bases; unmatched junction nucleotides: 6. CDR1 and CDR2 (germline): SQVTM, ANQGSEA. CDR3 length: 13 residues. CDR3 sequence reads: CSVEVRGQDGYTF. Here the CDR3 DNA reads TGCAGCGTTGAGGTCAGGGGGCAAGATGGCTACACCTTC.

In regard to this clonotype: A single base separates this from a much larger clone, so it may be a read error. The J gene is TRBJ2-7, the V gene TRBV4-3, with a possible D match to TRBD2 (5 bases). Germline loops: CDR1 LGHNA, CDR2 YSLEER. The CDR3 sequence is 14 residues long. As DNA, the CDR3 is TGCGCCAGCAGCCAAGAGAGGGCCCCCCCCGAGCGGTACTTC. Its protein product is CASSQERAPPERYF.

This clonotype was seen at least ten times. The rearrangement joins TRBV20-1 to TRBJ2-3; no firm D call. Germline loops: CDR1 DFQATT, CDR2 SNEGSKA (reference sequence). The CDR3 loop spans 13 amino acids. With 3 bases removed from V and 2 bases from J, the gap between germline ends came to 9 bases. The CDR3 loop reads CSARAPSTDTQYF. DNA of the CDR3: TGCAGTGCTAGGGCCCCCTCCACAGATACGCAGTATTTT.

This clonotype has a count of ten or more. The chain combines TRBV28 with TRBJ2-3; D gene unclear. Germline V gives CDR1 MDHEN, CDR2 SYDVKM. CDR3 length: 13 amino acids. The CDR3 DNA is TGTGCGACCTTTGGGGTGCTTGGTGATACGCAGTATTTT. Translating it yields CATFGVLGDTQYF.

This clonotype was recorded at least ten times. The rearrangement links TRBV12-3 or TRBV12-4 to TRBJ1-2; D ambiguous. V dropped 3 bases and J dropped 3 bases, with 5 bases sitting between them. The CDR3 loop spans 12 amino acids. The DNA of the CDR3 is TGTGCCAGCAGTTTTTCGGACTATGGCTACACCTTC. Encoded protein: CASSFSDYGYTF.

This clonotype was counted many times. The chain has TRBV19 and TRBJ1-2, with D tentatively TRBD1 (6 bases). The length of the CDR3 is 15 residues. Trimming removed 5 bases from V and 3 bases from J, with 16 bases in between. Germline values: CDR1 LNHDA, CDR2 SQIVND (reference sequence). The CDR3: CASSQPGQTDYGYTF. The CDR3 nucleotides are TGTGCCAGTAGTCAACCAGGACAGACCGACTATGGCTACACCTTC.

This clonotype has at least ten counts. This chain joins TRBV7-2 and TRBJ2-1; tentative D call: TRBD1 (6 bases). CDR3 length equals 14 residues. From germline, CDR1 is SGHTA and CDR2 FQGNSA. The ends were cut back, 5 bases at V and 5 bases at J, with 13 bases in the middle. CDR3 in amino acids: CASSIGGSNNEQFF. As DNA, the CDR3 is TGTGCCAGCAGCATAGGGGGATCCAACAATGAGCAGTTCTTC.

Many counts were recorded for this clonotype. This chain connects TRBV6-6 to TRBJ2-7; a possible D gene is TRBD1 (5 bases). Trimming cost V 5 bases and J 4 bases, with 9 bases left between them. The CDR3 covers 12 residues. Germline V gene lookup returns CDR1 MNHNY and CDR2 SVGAGI (reference sequence). The CDR3 DNA is TGTGCCAGCAGTACGACAGAATACGAGCAGTACTTC. It is translated as CASSTTEYEQYF.

Relative to its sample, this clonotype is medium-sized. The rearrangement joins TRBV9 to TRBJ2-2; TRBD2 matches 7 bases. The CDR3 totals 14 residues. Germline values: CDR1 SGDLS, CDR2 YYNGEE. The V and J ends lost 3 bases and 6 bases, in that order; junction bases with no gene match: 5. CDR3 nucleotide sequence: TGTGCCAGCAGCGCCCGTCTAGCGGCCGGGGAGCTGTTTTTT. This codes for CASSARLAAGELFF.

The table lists this clonotype with many counts. The chain links TRBV5-1 to TRBJ2-3; TRBD1 matches at 11 bases. This CDR3 has 16 amino acids. J gave up 1 base and V 2 bases, and 3 bases lay outside the gene matches. Germline lookup yields CDR1 SGHRS and CDR2 YFSETQ. CDR3 region: CASSFGQGAGTDTQYF. In DNA form, the CDR3 reads TGCGCCAGCAGCTTCGGACAGGGGGCGGGCACAGATACGCAGTATTTT.

This clonotype appeared many times. V and J are TRBV9 and TRBJ2-7, with no clear D. Trimming shortened V by 4 bases and J by 5 bases, and 13 bases separated the two germline ends. This CDR3 has 13 amino acids. The germline gives CDR1 SGDLS, CDR2 YYNGEE. CDR3 DNA sequence: TGTGCCAGCAGCTTAAGGGCCCGAGACGAGCAGTACTTC. Protein sequence: CASSLRARDEQYF.

This clonotype appeared a few times. J is TRBJ1-1 and V is TRBV5-4; D call uncertain. This CDR3 spans 12 amino acids. CDR1 and CDR2 (germline): SGHNT, YYREEE (reference sequence). V lost 7 bases to trimming and J lost 2 bases, with 9 bases between them. CDR3 in amino acids: CASGWGNTEAFF. In DNA, the CDR3 is TGTGCCAGCGGCTGGGGAAACACTGAAGCTTTCTTT.

This clonotype has a count of ten or more. The J gene is TRBJ2-3, the V gene TRBV7-9; a possible D gene is TRBD2 (6 bases). V dropped 11 bases and J dropped 4 bases, with 19 bases sitting between them. The CDR3 sequence is 14 residues long. CDR1 SEHNR and CDR2 FQNEAQ come from the germline V gene (reference sequence). The CDR3: CAGVEGLGPDTQYF. Written as DNA, the CDR3 is TGTGCCGGAGTGGAGGGGCTGGGACCAGATACGCAGTATTTT.

The chain uses TRBV6-5 and TRBJ1-1, with a weak D call TRBD1 (5 bases). Germline-derived CDR1 and CDR2 are MNHEY and SVGAGI. The CDR3 extends over 13 amino acids. V dropped 2 bases and J dropped 10 bases, with 14 bases sitting between them. The DNA for the CDR3 is TGTGCCAGCAGTTACCTCGGTCTGAGGGGAGCTTTCTTT. Translation gives CASSYLGLRGAFF.

This sequence joins TRBV10-3 and TRBJ2-7, with 7 bases lining up with TRBD1. The CDR3 has 13 residues. The germline V gene encodes CDR1 ENHRY and CDR2 SYGVKD. V shed 7 bases and J 2 bases; nucleotides not matched to a gene: 5. The CDR3 coding sequence is TGTGCCATCAAGGGGGCAGATGCCTACGAGCAGTACTTC. Translating gives CAIKGADAYEQYF.

The chain recombines TRBV6-6 with TRBJ1-1; D is unclear. The V and J ends lost 6 bases and 7 bases respectively, with 18 bases between them. This CDR3 comprises 14 residues. Germline V gene data show CDR1 as MNHNY and CDR2 as SVGAGI (reference sequence). In nucleotides, the CDR3 is TGTGCCAGCAGCCCGGGCCCTTGGGCGGGTGAAGCTTTCTTT. This encodes CASSPGPWAGEAFF.

This clonotype came up a few times. The V call is TRBV11-2, the J call TRBJ2-1; D unresolved. The CDR3 runs to 12 residues. The germline gives CDR1 SGHAT, CDR2 FQNNGV. V was cut by 0 bases and J by 15 bases, with 12 bases left in between. The CDR3 DNA reads as TGTGCCAGCAGCTTAGATCGGAGAACCTGGTTCTTC. Translated, it gives CASSLDRRTWFF.

At least ten counts were recorded for this clonotype. The CDR3: CASTKGGGSLQYSNQPQHF. DNA of the CDR3: TGTGCCAGCACCAAAGGGGGGGGCTCCCTCCAATATAGCAATCAGCCCCAGCATTTT. The chain combines TRBV28 with TRBJ1-5; perhaps TRBD1 as D (6 bases). In germline, CDR1 is MDHEN, CDR2 SYDVKM. The CDR3 has 19 amino acids. Trimming stripped 7 bases from V and 0 bases from J, with 25 bases between.

At least ten counts were recorded for this clonotype. The CDR3 DNA sequence: TGTGCCAGCAGGCGGGGGGATCTTCGCAATGAGCAGTTCTTC. Residues: CASRRGDLRNEQFF. The chain joins TRBV5-4 to TRBJ2-1; 8 bases line up with TRBD2. Germline V lookup: CDR1 SGHNT, CDR2 YYREEE (reference sequence). Trimming at V came to 5 bases and at J to 6 bases, leaving 7 bases not matched to a gene. The CDR3 has 14 amino acids.

This clonotype was counted many times. This chain uses TRBV27 with TRBJ2-7, with a tentative D call TRBD2 (5 bases). This CDR3 spans 15 amino acids. CDR1 and CDR2 from the germline V gene are MNHEY and SMNVEV (reference sequence). V was shortened by 5 bases and J by 0 bases, with 14 bases between the two germline ends. This CDR3 reads CASSPLDYSSYEQYF. CDR3 nucleotides: TGTGCCAGCAGTCCCCTTGACTATAGCTCCTACGAGCAGTACTTC.

This clonotype showed up many times. The chain is built from TRBV5-1 and TRBJ1-4, with 7 nucleotides matching TRBD1. Per germline, CDR1 SGHRS and CDR2 YFSETQ. V lost 0 bases, J lost 7 bases, and 21 bases stayed unmatched. The CDR3 contains 20 residues. The CDR3 DNA follows: TGCGCCAGCAGCTTGGGTCTAATCGTGCCAGGGGGTGTAATAAGTGAAAAACTGTTTTTT. Protein product: CASSLGLIVPGGVISEKLFF.

In this sample, this clonotype turned up many times. This chain links TRBV20-1 with TRBJ2-2; D unclear. V dropped 0 bases and J dropped 0 bases, with 14 bases sitting between them. CDR3 length equals 17 residues. Per the germline V gene, CDR1 is DFQATT and CDR2 is SNEGSKA (reference sequence). Written as DNA, the CDR3 is TGCAGTGCTAGAGATCTTAGGTGGGGTGCGAACACCGGGGAGCTGTTTTTT. Amino acid sequence: CSARDLRWGANTGELFF.

This clonotype came up many times. The chain joins TRBV11-1 to TRBJ1-6, with 8 bases identical to TRBD1. The V gene's germline CDR1 is SGHAT and CDR2 FQDESV (reference sequence). This CDR3 has 15 amino acids. With V trimmed by 3 bases and J by 6 bases, 4 bases remained unmatched. DNA for the CDR3: TGTGCCAGCAGCTTCCAACAGGGGGGTAATTCACCCCTCCACTTT. It codes for CASSFQQGGNSPLHF.

This clonotype was observed at least ten times. V is TRBV3-1 and J is TRBJ2-5; 14 bases are a match to TRBD2. Germline loops: CDR1 LGHDT, CDR2 YNNKEL (reference sequence). Germline trimming cut 5 bases from V and 7 bases from J; bases unmatched to any gene: 9. There are 16 residues in the CDR3. This CDR3 is CASSSHPGLAGVTQYF. In DNA form, the CDR3 reads TGTGCCAGCAGCTCACATCCGGGACTAGCGGGGGTGACCCAGTACTTC.

This clonotype was seen many times. This chain joins TRBV29-1 and TRBJ2-3; D not resolved. The V and J ends lost 3 bases and 4 bases respectively, with 11 bases between them. The CDR3 consists of 13 residues. In germline, CDR1 is SQVTM, CDR2 ANQGSEA. CDR3 coding DNA: TGCAGCGTTGACGGTCAGGTAGCAGATACGCAGTATTTT. It codes for CSVDGQVADTQYF.

The V and J genes are TRBV9 and TRBJ1-3; D gene unclear. Per the germline V gene, CDR1 is SGDLS and CDR2 is YYNGEE. V was trimmed by 3 bases and J by 4 bases, leaving 11 bases between them. CDR3 length equals 14 residues. The CDR3 protein is CASSARPGGNTIYF. The CDR3 nucleotides are TGTGCCAGCAGCGCACGGCCAGGAGGAAACACCATATATTTT.